This entry lists 13 T cell receptor beta chains sequenced from one sample in a study of vaccination effects on CD4 cells after COVID-19 (dated by TCRdb to between 2021 and 2024). These receptors lack a known antigen. After more than nine days of culture, CD4+ T cells were isolated with the EasySep CD4+ T cell isolation kit. Receptor amplification or capture employed the immunoSEQ multiplex PCR assay. Not all clones reach the TCRdb copy of this immuneACCESS table, which keeps in-frame sequences only. Checked studies attribute under half of the gap to unresolved V genes and leave the rest unexplained. For this sample the table gives tens of thousands of clones, of which about 69% were detected only once. The ten top clones hold approximately 22% of the sample. The material sequenced was CD4+ T cells from PBMCs cultured without peptide, taken before COVID-19 vaccination. The receptors come from a human donor who had a prior SARS-CoV-2 infection.

This clone was recorded once. The CDR3 spells CAISAGAPYEQYF. The CDR3 nucleotides are TGTGCCATCAGTGCCGGGGCCCCCTACGAGCAGTACTTC. This chain uses TRBV10-3 with TRBJ2-7, with D perhaps TRBD1 or TRBD2 (5 bases each). V lost 4 bases, J lost 2 bases, and 9 bases lay in between. This CDR3 comprises 13 residues. Per the germline V gene, CDR1 is ENHRY and CDR2 is SYGVKD.

This sequence joins TRBV12-5 and TRBJ2-7; D possibly corresponds to TRBD1 (5 bases). V was pared by 1 base and J by 1 base, with 5 bases between. Germline V gives CDR1 LGHNT, CDR2 FRNRAP. The CDR3 extends over 13 amino acids. The DNA for the CDR3 is TGTGCTAGTGGTTTGGCAGGGTCCTACGAGCAGTACTTC. It translates to CASGLAGSYEQYF.

This clone was observed a few times. The chain joins TRBV3-1 (or the pseudogene TRBV3-2) to TRBJ2-1; 11 positions match TRBD2. There are 15 residues in the CDR3. Losses at the gene ends were 6 bases for V and 6 bases for J; bases not matched to a gene: 7. Germline V gene data show CDR1 as LGHDT and CDR2 as YNNKEL (reference sequence). CDR3 nucleotide sequence: TGTGCCAGCAGTCCACTAGCGGGAGAGTCCAATGAGCAGTTCTTC. Protein: CASSPLAGESNEQFF.

The chain recombines TRBV21-1 with TRBJ2-7; the table calls TRBD2, which could not be checked here. TRBV21-1 is termed a pseudogene. The CDR3 consists of 19 residues. CDR3 loop: CASSHFGLAGVQSSYEQYF. The CDR3 DNA is TGTGCCAGCAGCCACTTTGGGCTAGCGGGAGTCCAGTCGTCGTACGAGCAGTACTTC.

This clone has a handful of counts. This rearrangement joins TRBV30 to TRBJ2-2, with 9 bases matching TRBD1. Germline CDR1 is GTSNPN and CDR2 is SVGIG (reference sequence). The CDR3 sequence is 17 residues long. The trim removed 3 bases at V and 4 bases at J, leaving 12 bases unmatched. As DNA, the CDR3 is TGTGCCTGGAGACGTACTTGGGGACAGGGTATCACCGGGGAGCTGTTTTTT. Translating gives CAWRRTWGQGITGELFF.

This rearrangement joins TRBV5-4 to TRBJ2-1; maybe TRBD2 (6 bases). Germline V gene sequence: CDR1 SGHNT, CDR2 YYREEE (reference sequence). The CDR3 runs to 14 residues. Trimming took off 3 bases at V and 5 bases at J, with 12 bases between the two ends. Written as DNA, the CDR3 is TGTGCCAGCAGCTATGACGGAGGGGACAATGAGCAGTTCTTC. Its protein product is CASSYDGGDNEQFF.

This clone was picked up one time. The J gene is TRBJ2-3, the V gene TRBV5-1; no definite D call. The V end was cut by 4 bases, the J end by 4 bases, with 13 bases between. Germline CDR1 SGHRS, CDR2 YFSETQ. The length of the CDR3 is 14 residues. The CDR3 here is CASSPAIIADTQYF. Here the CDR3 DNA reads TGCGCCAGCAGCCCGGCCATCATCGCAGATACGCAGTATTTT.

The chain carries TRBV9 and TRBJ2-5; D not resolved. With 0 bases removed from V and 3 bases from J, the gap between germline ends came to 6 bases. This CDR3 contains 13 residues. CDR1 SGDLS and CDR2 YYNGEE come from the germline V gene. The CDR3 loop reads CASSVDSEETQYF. The CDR3 DNA reads TGTGCCAGCAGCGTAGATTCGGAAGAGACCCAGTACTTC.

V gene TRBV4-1 combines with J gene TRBJ2-1, with D maybe TRBD2 (6 bases). The CDR3 totals 17 residues. Deletions cut 0 bases from V and 1 base from J, with 13 bases between. CDR1 is MGHRA, CDR2 YSYEKL, per germline. CDR3 amino acids: CASSQDRSGRSYNEQFF. The CDR3 nucleotides are TGCGCCAGCAGCCAAGATCGTAGCGGTAGGTCCTACAATGAGCAGTTCTTC.

The chain joins TRBV5-1 to TRBJ1-2; 7 bases fit TRBD1. The CDR3 has 16 amino acids. Germline V gene data show CDR1 as SGHRS and CDR2 as YFSETQ. The ends lost 4 bases at V and 6 bases at J; junction bases unmatched: 15. CDR3 in amino acids: CASSPRGRGWADGYTF. In DNA form, the CDR3 reads TGCGCCAGCAGCCCACGCGGCAGGGGGTGGGCAGATGGCTACACCTTC.

The chain has TRBV4-1 and TRBJ2-6; 7 bases line up with TRBD1. Germline V gene lookup returns CDR1 MGHRA and CDR2 YSYEKL. The ends lost 1 base at V and 0 bases at J; junction bases unmatched: 3. This CDR3 contains 17 residues. CDR3 protein: CASSQVGQRSGANVLTF. The CDR3 nucleotides read TGCGCCAGCAGCCAAGTGGGACAGCGCTCTGGGGCCAACGTCCTGACTTTC.

The V call is TRBV9, the J call TRBJ2-1; a possible D gene is TRBD2 (6 bases). The CDR3 covers 15 residues. Germline lookup yields CDR1 SGDLS and CDR2 YYNGEE. V lost 3 bases and J 5 bases, leaving 15 bases between the germline ends. The CDR3 loop reads CASSAGAGRDNEQFF. The CDR3 nucleotides are TGTGCCAGCAGCGCGGGAGCGGGTAGGGACAATGAGCAGTTCTTC.

This clone was counted only a few times. The J gene is TRBJ1-2, the V gene TRBV3-1 (or the pseudogene TRBV3-2), with unresolved D. Trimming cost V 0 bases and J 7 bases, with 9 bases left between them. Germline V gene lookup returns CDR1 LGHDT and CDR2 YNNKEL (reference sequence). The CDR3 is made up of 13 amino acids. The CDR3 DNA reads as TGTGCCAGCAGCCAAGATTTAGGTCCTGGCTACACCTTC. Amino acids: CASSQDLGPGYTF.